These T cell receptor beta chains were read from a single sample in a study of blood T cell repertoires in COVID-19. Method: immunoSEQ multiplex PCR; TCRdb's copy keeps in-frame clones and lacks some. This table holds hundreds of thousands of clones, 87% found once. The specimen sequenced was PBMCs or T cells enriched from blood (not recorded which). Receptors were obtained from a woman in her 30s who had recovered from COVID-19. CDR3s include the opening cysteine and the closing phenylalanine or tryptophan. The D gene is left open where the match is weak.

d_gene: TRBD1
j_gene: TRBJ1-2
v_gene: TRBV5-1
CDR3nt: TGCGCCAGCAGCCAACACAGGGGAACTAACTATGGCTACACCTTC
CDR3aa: CASSQHRGTNYGYTF

d_gene: NA
j_gene: TRBJ1-2
v_gene: TRBV4-1
CDR3nt: TGCGCCAGCAGCCAAGATATGGCGGACTACAACTATGGCTACACCTTC
CDR3aa: CASSQDMADYNYGYTF

d_gene: TRBD1
j_gene: TRBJ1-5
v_gene: TRBV6-1
CDR3nt: TGTGCCAGCAGTGAGGGACAGCCTAATCAGCCCCAGCATTTT
CDR3aa: CASSEGQPNQPQHF

d_gene: TRBD1
j_gene: TRBJ1-2
v_gene: TRBV19
CDR3nt: TGTGCCAGTAGTACAACGCCGGGACAGCCCGCGGGCTACACCTTC
CDR3aa: CASSTTPGQPAGYTF

d_gene: TRBD1
j_gene: TRBJ1-1
v_gene: TRBV28
CDR3nt: TGTGCCAGCAGTTCGGACAGGGCCTCGTGGTTCTTT
CDR3aa: CASSSDRASWFF

d_gene: NA
j_gene: TRBJ2-3
v_gene: TRBV29-1
CDR3nt: TGCAGCGTTGGAGGGACGCAGTATTTT
CDR3aa: CSVGGTQYF

d_gene: NA
j_gene: TRBJ1-1
v_gene: TRBV28
CDR3nt: TGTGCCAGCAGTTTATGGCGGGGAGGGAACACTGAAGCTTTCTTT
CDR3aa: CASSLWRGGNTEAFF

d_gene: TRBD1
j_gene: TRBJ2-4
v_gene: TRBV5-1
CDR3nt: TGCGCCAGCAGCTTGGCGGGACAGTCTGCCAAAAACATTCAGTACTTC
CDR3aa: CASSLAGQSAKNIQYF

d_gene: NA
j_gene: TRBJ1-2
v_gene: TRBV7-9
CDR3nt: TGTGCCAGCAGCCCCCCTCAGGGTGGCTACACCTTC
CDR3aa: CASSPPQGGYTF

d_gene: NA
j_gene: TRBJ1-2
v_gene: TRBV2
CDR3nt: TGTGCCAGCAGCGAAACTTCTTTTCACTATGGCTACACCTTC
CDR3aa: CASSETSFHYGYTF